These 19 T cell receptor beta chains were all obtained from the same sample, sequenced in a study of blood T cell repertoires in COVID-19 (dated by TCRdb to 2020 to 2021). Libraries were made using the immunoSEQ multiplex PCR assay. Held by TCRdb, this immuneACCESS table contains in-frame sequences only and omits some clones. Under half of the omission traces to an unresolved V gene where checked; the cause of the rest is unknown. Within this sample are fewer than 200,000 clones, with roughly 89% of them counted one time only. Together, the top ten hold 0.8% to 1% of the sample. Source material: peripheral blood. The receptors were sampled from a woman aged 18-35 years who had recovered from COVID-19.

The chain recombines TRBV6-5 with TRBJ2-7, with 7 bases fitting TRBD2. Germline values: CDR1 MNHEY, CDR2 SVGAGI. The CDR3 consists of 13 residues. V lost 6 bases and J lost 0; bases outside the gene matches: 2. This chain's CDR3 is CASSRDYSYEQYF. The CDR3, as DNA: TGTGCCAGCAGCCGGGACTACTCCTACGAGCAGTACTTC.

This chain links TRBV7-2 with TRBJ2-2; D remains ambiguous. V dropped 4 bases and J dropped 1 base, with 10 bases sitting between them. The CDR3 sequence is 15 residues long. The germline gives CDR1 SGHTA, CDR2 FQGNSA. The CDR3 sequence is CASSSQFQNTGELFF. Here the CDR3 DNA reads TGTGCCAGCAGCTCCCAATTCCAGAACACCGGGGAGCTGTTTTTT.

Only one count was recorded for this clone. The chain is built from TRBV6-5 and TRBJ1-1, with 8 bases that match TRBD1. The junction had 5 bases not matched to a gene; V was cut back by 6 bases and J by 11 bases. Germline V gene data show CDR1 as MNHEY and CDR2 as SVGAGI. The CDR3 contains 11 residues. The CDR3 bases are TGTGCCAGCAGCCGGGACAGGTCGGCTTTCTTT. Translated, it gives CASSRDRSAFF.

This clone is a singleton in its sample. The chain uses TRBV15 and TRBJ2-2; the D gene is possibly TRBD1 (6 bases). The V end lost 2 bases, the J end lost 1 base, and 11 bases lay between the germline ends. Germline V gives CDR1 LNHNV, CDR2 YYDKDF (reference sequence). This CDR3 has 16 residues. In nucleotides, the CDR3 is TGTGCCACCAGCAGACCTGGGGGCGAGAACACCGGGGAGCTGTTTTTT. Residues: CATSRPGGENTGELFF. Full variable domain (outside the CDR3, taken from reference TRBV15 and TRBJ2-2): DAMVIQNPRYQVTQFGKPVTLSCSQTLNHNVMYWYQQKSSQAPKLLFHYYDKDFNNEADTPDNFQSRRPNTSFCFLDIRSPGLGDTAMYLCATSRPGGENTGELFFGEGSRLTVL.

The V gene is TRBV6-2 or TRBV6-3, the J gene TRBJ2-7, with TRBD1 matching 9 bases. J lost 8 bases, V lost 4 bases, and 12 bases had no gene match. This CDR3 comprises 15 residues. Germline V CDR1 and CDR2: MNHEY, SVGEGT. CDR3 loop: CASSSRTGELLKQYF. DNA for the CDR3: TGTGCCAGCAGTTCCCGGACAGGGGAGTTGCTTAAGCAGTACTTC.

V is TRBV25-1 and J is TRBJ1-2; D is unclear. V dropped 6 bases and J dropped 3 bases, with 14 bases sitting between them. The CDR3 is made up of 14 amino acids. CDR1 MGHDK and CDR2 SYGVNS come from the germline V gene. The CDR3 DNA reads as TGTGCCAGCAGCCCGTCCGCAGGCTACTATGGCTACACCTTC. This gives the protein CASSPSAGYYGYTF.

The V and J genes are TRBV6-5 and TRBJ2-2, with 7 positions matching TRBD2. The CDR3 is made up of 13 amino acids. Germline loops: CDR1 MNHEY, CDR2 SVGAGI. Unmatched junction bases numbered 2, after V lost 4 bases and J lost 6 bases. The CDR3 DNA reads as TGTGCCAGCAGTTGGGCGGGGGCCGGGGAGCTGTTTTTT. Translation: CASSWAGAGELFF.

V gene TRBV21-1 combines with J gene TRBJ1-4; the D segment call TRBD1 is taken from the table without a DNA check. TRBV21-1 is deemed a pseudogene. The CDR3 extends over 15 amino acids. The CDR3 coding sequence is TGTGCCAGCAGCAAAGGGGGACAGCTAAATGAAAAACTGTTTTTT. Translated, it gives CASSKGGQLNEKLFF.

This clone is a singleton in its sample. This rearrangement joins TRBV7-9 to TRBJ2-2; TRBD1 might be the D (6 bases). The germline V gene has CDR1 SEHNR and CDR2 FQNEAQ (reference sequence). Trimming cost V 4 bases and J 1 base, with 13 bases left between them. The CDR3 runs to 16 residues. The CDR3 loop is CASSSSAQGNTGELFF. CDR3 bases: TGTGCCAGCAGCTCCAGTGCACAGGGGAACACCGGGGAGCTGTTTTTT. The variable domain in full, completed from reference TRBV7-9 and TRBJ2-2, reads DTGVSQNPRHKITKRGQNVTFRCDPISEHNRLYWYRQTLGQGPEFLTYFQNEAQLEKSRLLSDRFSAERPKGSFSTLEIQRTEQGDSAMYLCASSSSAQGNTGELFFGEGSRLTVL.

This chain connects TRBV25-1 to TRBJ1-1, with 11 bases lining up with TRBD1. Germline trimming cut 6 bases from V and 3 bases from J; bases unmatched to any gene: 3. Germline CDR1 MGHDK, CDR2 SYGVNS. The CDR3 has 14 residues. In DNA form, the CDR3 reads TGTGCCAGCAGGGGGACAGGGGGGCACACTGAAGCTTTCTTT. Residues: CASRGTGGHTEAFF.

The genes are TRBV6-5 and TRBJ2-1, with 7 bases matching TRBD1. With 6 bases clipped from V and 7 bases from J, the junction kept 6 bases outside the gene matches. Germline V lookup: CDR1 MNHEY, CDR2 SVGAGI. This CDR3 has 13 residues. The CDR3 DNA sequence: TGTGCCAGCAGACAGGGGTTTGTGAATGAGCAGTTCTTC. It translates to CASRQGFVNEQFF.

V gene TRBV7-2 combines with J gene TRBJ2-1; 7 bases map to TRBD2. V shed 7 bases, J shed 3 bases, and the junction held 6 bases outside the gene matches. CDR1 SGHTA and CDR2 FQGNSA come from the germline V gene. CDR3 size: 14 residues. This CDR3 reads CASNPRGIYNEQFF. CDR3 DNA: TGTGCCAGCAACCCGCGGGGGATCTACAATGAGCAGTTCTTC.

The V gene is TRBV6-6, the J gene TRBJ2-1; 10 nucleotides line up with TRBD2. Germline V gene data show CDR1 as MNHNY and CDR2 as SVGAGI (reference sequence). CDR3 length equals 16 residues. V lost 6 bases to trimming and J lost 5 bases; unmatched junction nucleotides: 10. CDR3 in amino acids: CASRPLPSGGHNEQFF. Here the CDR3 DNA reads TGTGCCAGCAGACCTCTTCCTAGCGGGGGACACAATGAGCAGTTCTTC.

J is TRBJ1-5 and V is TRBV11-2; no reliable D call. The CDR3 sequence is 15 residues long. Germline V gene sequence: CDR1 SGHAT, CDR2 FQNNGV. The V and J ends lost 1 base and 2 bases respectively, with 9 bases between them. The CDR3 nucleotides read TGTGCCAGCAGCTTAGGGCGGTGGGGCAATCAGCCCCAGCATTTT. This sequence encodes CASSLGRWGNQPQHF.

This chain links TRBV12-3 or TRBV12-4 with TRBJ2-2, with D perhaps matching TRBD2 (5 bases). The CDR3 length is 13 residues. Deletions cut 4 bases from V and 6 bases from J, with 9 bases between. DNA of the CDR3: TGTGCCAGCAGTTCAGGACTTGCCGGGGAGCTGTTTTTT. It translates to CASSSGLAGELFF.

The chain has TRBV15 and TRBJ2-1; D might be TRBD1 (6 bases). Trimming removed 3 bases from V and 2 bases from J, with 11 bases in between. Germline-derived CDR1 and CDR2 are LNHNV and YYDKDF (reference sequence). CDR3 length equals 15 residues. The CDR3 reads CATSRDSSPYNEQFF. The CDR3, as DNA: TGTGCCACCAGCAGGGACAGCTCACCCTACAATGAGCAGTTCTTC.

V is TRBV7-2 and J is TRBJ1-5; D perhaps matches TRBD1 (5 bases). The CDR3 sequence is 15 residues long. V was pared by 3 bases and J by 1 base, with 10 bases between. Germline V lookup: CDR1 SGHTA, CDR2 FQGNSA. The CDR3 region has the DNA TGTGCCAGCAGCTTGGCAGGACAAAGCAATCAGCCCCAGCATTTT. Its translation: CASSLAGQSNQPQHF.

This clone is medium-sized by share. This chain uses TRBV4-3 with TRBJ1-1, with D hard to call. Germline V gives CDR1 LGHNA, CDR2 YSLEER. V lost 4 bases to trimming and J lost 1 base, with 10 bases between them. This CDR3 comprises 14 residues. CDR3 sequence (DNA): TGCGCCAGCAGCCGCGGATTGGAGAACACTGAAGCTTTCTTT. Protein: CASSRGLENTEAFF.

This sequence joins TRBV19 and TRBJ2-1, with 15 nucleotides matching TRBD2. Germline V gene lookup returns CDR1 LNHDA and CDR2 SQIVND (reference sequence). The junction had 8 bases not matched to a gene; V was cut back by 5 bases and J by 6 bases. The length of the CDR3 is 17 residues. CDR3 sequence: CASSPSGLAGGPNEQFF. In DNA, the CDR3 is TGTGCCAGTAGTCCCTCAGGACTAGCGGGAGGGCCCAATGAGCAGTTCTTC.